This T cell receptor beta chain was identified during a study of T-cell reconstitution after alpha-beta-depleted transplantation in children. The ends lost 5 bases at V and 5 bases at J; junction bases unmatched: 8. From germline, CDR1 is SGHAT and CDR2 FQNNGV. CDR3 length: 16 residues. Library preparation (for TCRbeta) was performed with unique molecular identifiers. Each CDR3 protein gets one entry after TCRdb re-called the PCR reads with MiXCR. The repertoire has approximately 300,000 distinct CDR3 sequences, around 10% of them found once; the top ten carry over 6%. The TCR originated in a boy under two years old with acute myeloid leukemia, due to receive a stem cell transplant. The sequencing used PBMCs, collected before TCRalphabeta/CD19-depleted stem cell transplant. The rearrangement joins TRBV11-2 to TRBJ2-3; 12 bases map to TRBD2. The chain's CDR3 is CASSQRLAGVIDTQYF. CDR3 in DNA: TGTGCCAGCAGCCAGCGACTAGCGGGAGTGATAGATACGCAGTATTTT.